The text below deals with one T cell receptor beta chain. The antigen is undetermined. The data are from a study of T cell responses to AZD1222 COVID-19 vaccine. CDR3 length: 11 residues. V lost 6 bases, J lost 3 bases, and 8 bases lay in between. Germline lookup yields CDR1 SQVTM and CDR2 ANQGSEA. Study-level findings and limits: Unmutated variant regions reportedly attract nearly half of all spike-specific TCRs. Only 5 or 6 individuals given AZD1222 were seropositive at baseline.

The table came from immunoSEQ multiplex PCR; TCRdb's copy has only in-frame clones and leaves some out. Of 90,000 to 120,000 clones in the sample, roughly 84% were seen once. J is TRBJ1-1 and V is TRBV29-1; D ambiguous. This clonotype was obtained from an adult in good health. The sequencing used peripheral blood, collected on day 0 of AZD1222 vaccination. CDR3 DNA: TGCAGCGTCGCGCCCTACACTGAAGCTTTCTTT. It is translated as CSVAPYTEAFF.